This TCR beta chain was recovered during a study of T cell responses to AZD1222 COVID-19 vaccine. V was pared by 7 bases and J by 9 bases, with 14 bases of the junction left unmatched. Germline V gene data show CDR1 as MNHNY and CDR2 as SVGAGI (reference sequence). This CDR3 region has 16 residues. Clones were sequenced by immunoSEQ multiplex PCR, and TCRdb holds only the in-frame ones, with some missing. The sample shows 58,000 or so clones, 84% of them seen only once. The sequences come from peripheral blood, collected on day 0 of AZD1222 vaccination. The sequence came from an adult in good health. This chain links TRBV6-6 with TRBJ1-6, with TRBD1 matching 8 bases. CDR3 loop: CASTPLDRASGSPLHF. Here the CDR3 DNA reads TGTGCCAGCACCCCCCTGGACAGGGCATCGGGTTCACCCCTCCACTTT.